The 8 T cell receptor beta chains below were found in one sample sequenced in a study of CD8+ T cells in alopecia areata. Treatment reported: oral pan-JAK inhibitor, 5-10 mg twice daily. Isolated RNA was reverse transcribed into cDNA used as the sequencing template. Assay used: immunoSEQ multiplex PCR; TCRdb lists only in-frame clones, some missing. This sample has about 180,000 clones, with around 49% found just once. Sample: CD8+ T cells sorted from blood, taken at roughly week 52, from a patient treated with tofacitinib. The receptors come from a human donor with alopecia areata.

The V call is TRBV4-1, the J call TRBJ2-7; D may be TRBD1 (6 bases). The germline V and J ends were trimmed by 6 bases and 0 bases, with 12 bases remaining between them. The germline gives CDR1 MGHRA, CDR2 YSYEKL. The CDR3 sequence is 14 residues long. The CDR3 protein is CASSPDRSSYEQYF. In DNA, the CDR3 is TGCGCCAGCAGTCCAGACAGGAGCTCCTACGAGCAGTACTTC.

This clone has more than one count but fewer than ten. V is TRBV7-3 and J is TRBJ2-1; 9 bases are shared with TRBD2. J lost 0 bases, V lost 5 bases, and 5 bases had no gene match. This CDR3 region has 16 residues. The germline CDR1 and CDR2 sequences are SGHTA and FQGTGA. The CDR3 loop reads CASSPRAGGSYNEQFF. The CDR3 nucleotides are TGTGCCAGCAGCCCCAGAGCGGGGGGCTCCTACAATGAGCAGTTCTTC.

The chain recombines TRBV6-5 with TRBJ2-7; D perhaps matches TRBD1 (6 bases). This CDR3 region has 15 residues. Germline loops: CDR1 MNHEY, CDR2 SVGAGI. V lost 6 bases, J lost 3 bases, and 18 bases lay in between. The CDR3: CASSPDPGAHYEQYF. CDR3 in DNA: TGTGCCAGCAGCCCCGATCCAGGGGCCCACTACGAGCAGTACTTC.

The chain carries TRBV6-1 and TRBJ2-7; 8 nucleotides align to TRBD1. V was clipped by 1 base and J by 1 base; unmatched bases: 3. The CDR3 consists of 15 residues. CDR1 and CDR2 (germline): MNHNS, SASEGT. This CDR3 reads CASSEGQGASYEQYF. The DNA of the CDR3 is TGTGCCAGCAGTGAAGGCCAGGGGGCTTCCTACGAGCAGTACTTC.

There are a few counts of this clone. V gene TRBV5-1 combines with J gene TRBJ2-7, with D unresolved. Looked up from germline, CDR1 is SGHRS and CDR2 is YFSETQ. V shed 4 bases and J shed 5 bases, with 19 bases lying between them. This CDR3 contains 15 residues. The CDR3 region is CASSVLPDTTDEQYF. The CDR3 DNA follows: TGCGCCAGCAGCGTACTCCCGGATACGACGGACGAGCAGTACTTC. The full variable domain, rest sourced from reference TRBV5-1 and TRBJ2-7, is KAGVTQTPRYLIKTRGQQVTLSCSPISGHRSVSWYQQTPGQGLQFLFEYFSETQRNKGNFPGRFSGRQFSNSRSEMNVSTLELGDSALYLCASSVLPDTTDEQYFGPGTRLTVT.

The chain recombines TRBV2 with TRBJ1-2; D is possibly TRBD1 (5 bases). CDR3 size: 13 residues. Trimming shortened V by 6 bases and J by 2 bases, and 10 bases separated the two germline ends. CDR1 is SNHLY, CDR2 FYNNEI, per germline. CDR3 DNA: TGTGCCAGCAGCCCGACAGAAAACTATGGCTACACCTTC. The encoded protein is CASSPTENYGYTF.

The genes are TRBV6-5 and TRBJ2-5, with D maybe TRBD1 (6 bases). V was cut by 7 bases and J by 5 bases, with 14 bases left in between. This CDR3 comprises 13 residues. CDR1 MNHEY and CDR2 SVGAGI come from the germline V gene. This chain's CDR3 is CASKVIDRETQYF. The CDR3 DNA follows: TGTGCCAGCAAAGTTATCGACAGGGAGACCCAGTACTTC.

The chain carries TRBV27 and TRBJ2-3; D is undetermined. The germline V and J ends were trimmed by 3 bases and 11 bases, with 6 bases remaining between them. The CDR3 extends over 10 amino acids. Germline V gene sequence: CDR1 MNHEY, CDR2 SMNVEV (reference sequence). CDR3 sequence (DNA): TGTGCCAGCAGTTTTCCGAGGCAGTATTTT. Protein product: CASSFPRQYF.